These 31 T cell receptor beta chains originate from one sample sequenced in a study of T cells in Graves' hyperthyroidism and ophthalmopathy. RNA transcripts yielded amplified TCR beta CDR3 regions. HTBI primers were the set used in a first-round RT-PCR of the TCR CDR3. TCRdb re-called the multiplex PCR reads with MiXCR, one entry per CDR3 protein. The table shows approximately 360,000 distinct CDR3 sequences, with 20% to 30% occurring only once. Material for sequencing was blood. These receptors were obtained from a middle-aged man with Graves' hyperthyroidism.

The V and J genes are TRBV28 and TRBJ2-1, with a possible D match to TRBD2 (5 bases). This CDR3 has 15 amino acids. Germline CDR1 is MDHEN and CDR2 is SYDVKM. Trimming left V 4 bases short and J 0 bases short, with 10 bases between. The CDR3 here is CASSYESGSYNEQFF. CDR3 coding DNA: TGTGCCAGCAGTTACGAAAGCGGCTCCTACAATGAGCAGTTCTTC.

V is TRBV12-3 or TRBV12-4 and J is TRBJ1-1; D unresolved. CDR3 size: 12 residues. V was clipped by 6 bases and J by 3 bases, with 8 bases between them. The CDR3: CASRASHTEAFF. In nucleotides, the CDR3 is TGTGCCAGCAGAGCTAGCCACACTGAAGCTTTCTTT.

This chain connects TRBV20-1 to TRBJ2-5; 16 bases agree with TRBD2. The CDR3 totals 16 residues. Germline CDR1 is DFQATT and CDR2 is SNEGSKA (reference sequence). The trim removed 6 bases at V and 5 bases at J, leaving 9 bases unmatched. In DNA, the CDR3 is TGCAGTGCCTCGGGGGGACTAGCGGGAGGGGGGGAGACCCAGTACTTC. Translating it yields CSASGGLAGGGETQYF.

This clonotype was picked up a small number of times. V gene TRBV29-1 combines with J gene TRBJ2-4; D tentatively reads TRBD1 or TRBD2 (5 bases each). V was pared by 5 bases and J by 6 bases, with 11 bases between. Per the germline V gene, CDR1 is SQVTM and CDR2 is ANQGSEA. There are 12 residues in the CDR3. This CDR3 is CSVLGTGNIQYF. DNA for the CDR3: TGCAGCGTTCTTGGGACCGGAAACATTCAGTACTTC.

The CDR3, as DNA: TGTGCCAGTAGCCCCGGGCGTCAGGGGGCCGGGACCCAGTACTTC. This codes for CASSPGRQGAGTQYF. V and J are TRBV19 and TRBJ2-5; 8 nucleotides match TRBD1. The CDR3 has 15 residues. The trim removed 6 bases at V and 7 bases at J, leaving 13 bases unmatched. Germline V CDR1 and CDR2: LNHDA, SQIVND (reference sequence).

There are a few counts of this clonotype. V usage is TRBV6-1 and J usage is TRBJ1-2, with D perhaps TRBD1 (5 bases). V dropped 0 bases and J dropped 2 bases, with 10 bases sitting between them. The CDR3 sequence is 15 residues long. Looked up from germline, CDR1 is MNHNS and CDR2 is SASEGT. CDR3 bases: TGTGCCAGCAGTGAAGCGGGGCAGGCCAACTATGGCTACACCTTC. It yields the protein CASSEAGQANYGYTF.

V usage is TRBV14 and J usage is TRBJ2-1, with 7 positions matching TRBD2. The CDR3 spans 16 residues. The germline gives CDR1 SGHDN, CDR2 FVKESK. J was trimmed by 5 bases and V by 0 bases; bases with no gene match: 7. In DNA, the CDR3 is TGTGCCAGCAGCCAAGATGGTTGGCGGGGGAACAATGAGCAGTTCTTC. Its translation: CASSQDGWRGNNEQFF.

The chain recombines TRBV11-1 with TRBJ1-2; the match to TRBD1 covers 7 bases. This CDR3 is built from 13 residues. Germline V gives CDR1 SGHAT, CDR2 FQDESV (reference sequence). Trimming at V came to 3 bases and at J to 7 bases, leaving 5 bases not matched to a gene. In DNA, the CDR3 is TGTGCCAGCAGCTTCACAGGGGCCGGTGGCTACACCTTC. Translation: CASSFTGAGGYTF.

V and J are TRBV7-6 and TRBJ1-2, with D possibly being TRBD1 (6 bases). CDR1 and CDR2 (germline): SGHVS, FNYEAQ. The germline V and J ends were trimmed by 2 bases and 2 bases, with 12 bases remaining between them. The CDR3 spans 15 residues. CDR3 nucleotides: TGTGCCAGCAGCTTAACCTCAGGACAGAACTATGGCTACACCTTC. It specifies CASSLTSGQNYGYTF.

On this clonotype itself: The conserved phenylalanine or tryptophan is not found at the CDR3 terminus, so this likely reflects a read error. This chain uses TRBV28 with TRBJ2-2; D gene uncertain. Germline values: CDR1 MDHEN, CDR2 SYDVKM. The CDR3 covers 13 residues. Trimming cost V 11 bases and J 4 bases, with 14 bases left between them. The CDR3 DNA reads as TGTGCCTGCCGTTTTATTGTCACCGGGGAGCTGTTTCTT. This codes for CACRFIVTGELFL.

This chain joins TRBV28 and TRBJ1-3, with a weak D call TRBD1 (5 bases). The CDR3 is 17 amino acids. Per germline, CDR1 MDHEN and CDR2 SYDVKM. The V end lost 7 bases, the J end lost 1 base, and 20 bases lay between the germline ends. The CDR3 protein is CASNSKISGRSGNTIYF. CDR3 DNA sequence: TGTGCCAGCAATTCCAAAATATCAGGGAGGTCTGGAAACACCATATATTTT.

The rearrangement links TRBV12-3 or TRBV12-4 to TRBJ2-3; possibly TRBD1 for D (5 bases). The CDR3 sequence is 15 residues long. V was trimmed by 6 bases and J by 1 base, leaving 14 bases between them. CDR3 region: CASSWGKGGTDTQYF. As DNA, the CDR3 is TGTGCCAGCAGCTGGGGCAAAGGAGGCACAGATACGCAGTATTTT.

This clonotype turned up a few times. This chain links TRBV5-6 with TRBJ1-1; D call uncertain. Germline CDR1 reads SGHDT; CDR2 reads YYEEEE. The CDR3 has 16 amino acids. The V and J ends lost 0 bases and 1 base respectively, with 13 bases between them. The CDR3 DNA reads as TGTGCCAGCAGCTTGGTGGGTTTGCGGTCGAACACTGAAGCTTTCTTT. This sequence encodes CASSLVGLRSNTEAFF.

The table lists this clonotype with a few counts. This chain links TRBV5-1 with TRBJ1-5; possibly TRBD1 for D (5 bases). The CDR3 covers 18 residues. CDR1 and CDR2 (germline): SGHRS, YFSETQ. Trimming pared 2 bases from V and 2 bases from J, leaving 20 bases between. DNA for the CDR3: TGCGCCAGCAGCTTTGGGGGAAAGGTTATAGAAGGCAATCAGCCCCAGCATTTT. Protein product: CASSFGGKVIEGNQPQHF.

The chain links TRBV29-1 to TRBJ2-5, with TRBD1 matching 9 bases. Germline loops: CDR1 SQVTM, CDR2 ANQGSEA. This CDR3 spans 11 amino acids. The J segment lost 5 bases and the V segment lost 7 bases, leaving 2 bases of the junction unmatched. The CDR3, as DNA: TGCAGCGCCGGGACAGGGGAGACCCAGTACTTC. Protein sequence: CSAGTGETQYF.

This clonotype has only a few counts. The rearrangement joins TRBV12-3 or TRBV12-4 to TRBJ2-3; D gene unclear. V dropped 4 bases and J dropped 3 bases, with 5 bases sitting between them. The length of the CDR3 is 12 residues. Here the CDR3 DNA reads TGTGCCAGCAGTTCCCCTACAGATACGCAGTATTTT. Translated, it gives CASSSPTDTQYF.

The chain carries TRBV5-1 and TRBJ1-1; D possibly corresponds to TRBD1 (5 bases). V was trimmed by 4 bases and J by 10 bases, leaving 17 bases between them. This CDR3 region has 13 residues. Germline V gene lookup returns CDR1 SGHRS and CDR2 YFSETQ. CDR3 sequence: CASSPQSGEVAFF. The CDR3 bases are TGCGCCAGCAGCCCGCAGTCGGGGGAAGTAGCTTTCTTT.

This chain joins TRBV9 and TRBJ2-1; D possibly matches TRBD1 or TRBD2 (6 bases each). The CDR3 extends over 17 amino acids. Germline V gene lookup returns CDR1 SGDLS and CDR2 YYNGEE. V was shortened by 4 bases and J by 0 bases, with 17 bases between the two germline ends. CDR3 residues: CASSRRTRGGSYNEQFF. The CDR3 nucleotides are TGTGCCAGCAGCCGCCGCACCAGGGGAGGCTCCTACAATGAGCAGTTCTTC.

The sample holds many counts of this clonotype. CDR3 in DNA: TGCAGTGCTAACGGAGGCCCAGATACGCAGTATTTT. Residues: CSANGGPDTQYF. This chain uses TRBV20-1 with TRBJ2-3; a weak D match, TRBD2 (5 bases). V gave up 4 bases and J gave up 4 bases, with 9 bases separating them. The germline V gene has CDR1 DFQATT and CDR2 SNEGSKA (reference sequence). The CDR3 contains 12 residues.

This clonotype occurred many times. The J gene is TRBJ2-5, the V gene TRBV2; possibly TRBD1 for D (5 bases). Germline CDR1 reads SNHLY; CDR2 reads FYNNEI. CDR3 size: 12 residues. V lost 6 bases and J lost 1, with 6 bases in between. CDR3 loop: CASRGPQETQYF. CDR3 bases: TGTGCCAGCAGGGGGCCCCAAGAGACCCAGTACTTC.

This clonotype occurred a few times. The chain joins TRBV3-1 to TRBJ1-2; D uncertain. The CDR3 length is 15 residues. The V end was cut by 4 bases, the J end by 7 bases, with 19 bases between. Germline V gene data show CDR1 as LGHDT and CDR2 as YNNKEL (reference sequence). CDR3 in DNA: TGTGCCAGCAGCCCGCGTGCAGGTGGGCGGGTTGGCTACACCTTC. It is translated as CASSPRAGGRVGYTF.

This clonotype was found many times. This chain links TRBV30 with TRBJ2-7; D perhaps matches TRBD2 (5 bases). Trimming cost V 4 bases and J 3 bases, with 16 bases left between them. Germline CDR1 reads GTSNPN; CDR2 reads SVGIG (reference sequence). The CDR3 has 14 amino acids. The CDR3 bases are TGTGCCTGGACCCGGGATTTACTAAACTACGAGCAGTACTTC. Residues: CAWTRDLLNYEQYF.

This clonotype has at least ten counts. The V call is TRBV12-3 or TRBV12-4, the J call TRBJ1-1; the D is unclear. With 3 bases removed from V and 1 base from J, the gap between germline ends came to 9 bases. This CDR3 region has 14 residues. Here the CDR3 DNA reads TGTGCCAGCAGTTTCCGGCGGGAGAACACTGAAGCTTTCTTT. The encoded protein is CASSFRRENTEAFF.

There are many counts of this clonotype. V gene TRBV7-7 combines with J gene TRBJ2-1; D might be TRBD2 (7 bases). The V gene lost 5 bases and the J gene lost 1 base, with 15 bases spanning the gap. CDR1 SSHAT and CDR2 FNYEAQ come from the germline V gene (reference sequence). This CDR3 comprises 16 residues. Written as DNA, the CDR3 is TGTGCCAGCAGCCACATCGCGGGGGCGTCCTACAATGAGCAGTTCTTC. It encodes CASSHIAGASYNEQFF.

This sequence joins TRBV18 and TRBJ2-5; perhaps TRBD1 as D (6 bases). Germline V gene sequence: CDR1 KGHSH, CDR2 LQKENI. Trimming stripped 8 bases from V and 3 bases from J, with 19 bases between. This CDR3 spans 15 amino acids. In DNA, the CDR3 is TGTGCCAGCCCCCCAGGGACAATTCAAGAAGAGACCCAGTACTTC. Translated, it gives CASPPGTIQEETQYF. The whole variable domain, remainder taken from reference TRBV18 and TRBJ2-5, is NAGVMQNPRHLVRRRGQEARLRCSPMKGHSHVYWYRQLPEEGLKFMVYLQKENIIDESGMPKERFSAEFPKEGPSILRIQQVVRGDSAAYFCASPPGTIQEETQYFGPGTRLLVL.

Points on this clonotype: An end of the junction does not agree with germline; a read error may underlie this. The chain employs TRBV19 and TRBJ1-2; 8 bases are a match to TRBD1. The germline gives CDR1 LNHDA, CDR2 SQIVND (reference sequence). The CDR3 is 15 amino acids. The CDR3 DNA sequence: TGTGCCAGTAGTACCCTCCAGGGGGCCAGTAATGGCGACACCTTC. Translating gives CASSTLQGASNGDTF.

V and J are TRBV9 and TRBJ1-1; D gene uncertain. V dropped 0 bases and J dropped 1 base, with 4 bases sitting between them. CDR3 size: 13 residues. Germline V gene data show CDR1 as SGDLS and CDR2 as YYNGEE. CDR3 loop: CASSVVANTEAFF. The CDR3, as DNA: TGTGCCAGCAGCGTAGTCGCGAACACTGAAGCTTTCTTT.

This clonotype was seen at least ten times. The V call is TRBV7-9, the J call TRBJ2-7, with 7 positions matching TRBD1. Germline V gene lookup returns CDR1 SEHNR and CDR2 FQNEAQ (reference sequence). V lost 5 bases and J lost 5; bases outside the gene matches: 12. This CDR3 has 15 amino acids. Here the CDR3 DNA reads TGTGCCAGCAGCCTAGGAGACAGGGTAATCAACGAGCAGTACTTC. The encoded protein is CASSLGDRVINEQYF.

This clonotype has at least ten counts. CDR3 protein: CSANLGRPRTDTQYF. The CDR3 DNA follows: TGCAGTGCTAATTTAGGACGGCCCCGCACAGATACGCAGTATTTT. The V call is TRBV20-1, the J call TRBJ2-3, with D hard to call. Germline values: CDR1 DFQATT, CDR2 SNEGSKA (reference sequence). Trimming removed 4 bases at V and 1 base at J, with 15 bases between. This CDR3 spans 15 amino acids.

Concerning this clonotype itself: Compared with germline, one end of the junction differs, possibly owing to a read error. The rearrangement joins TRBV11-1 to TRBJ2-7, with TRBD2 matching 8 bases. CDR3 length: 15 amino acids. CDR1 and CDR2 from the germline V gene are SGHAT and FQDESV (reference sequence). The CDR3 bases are TGTGCCGGCAGCCCCCTGCCAGCGGGAGACGTGGAGCAGTACTTC. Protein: CAGSPLPAGDVEQYF.

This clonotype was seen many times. CDR3 nucleotide sequence: TGTGCCAGCAGTACAAACATTCAAGATACGCAGTATTTT. It encodes CASSTNIQDTQYF. V gene TRBV2 combines with J gene TRBJ2-3; D is unresolved. Trimming removed 5 bases at V and 5 bases at J, with 11 bases between. The CDR3 runs 13 residues. CDR1 and CDR2 (germline): SNHLY, FYNNEI.